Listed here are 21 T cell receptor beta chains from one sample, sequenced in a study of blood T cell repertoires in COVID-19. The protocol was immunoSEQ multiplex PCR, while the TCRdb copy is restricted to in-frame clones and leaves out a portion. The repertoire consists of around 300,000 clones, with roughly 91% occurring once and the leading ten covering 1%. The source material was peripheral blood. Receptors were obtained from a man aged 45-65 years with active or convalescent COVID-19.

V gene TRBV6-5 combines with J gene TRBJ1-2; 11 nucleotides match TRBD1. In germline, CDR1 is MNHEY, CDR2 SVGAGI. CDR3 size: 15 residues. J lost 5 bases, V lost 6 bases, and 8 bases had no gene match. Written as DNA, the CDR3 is TGTGCCAGCAGGGGAACGGGACAGGGGGGGTATGGCTACACCTTC. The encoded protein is CASRGTGQGGYGYTF.

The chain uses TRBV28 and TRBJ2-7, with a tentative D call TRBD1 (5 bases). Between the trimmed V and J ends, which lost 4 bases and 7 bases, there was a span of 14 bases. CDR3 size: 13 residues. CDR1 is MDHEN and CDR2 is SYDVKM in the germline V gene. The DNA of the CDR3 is TGTGCCAGCAGTTCCGGACAAAAAGGAGAGCAGTACTTC. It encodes CASSSGQKGEQYF.

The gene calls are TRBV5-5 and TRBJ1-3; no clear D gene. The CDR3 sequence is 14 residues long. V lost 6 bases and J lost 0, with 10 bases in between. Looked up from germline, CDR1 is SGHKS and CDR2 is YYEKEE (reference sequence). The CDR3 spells CASTLQSSGNTIYF. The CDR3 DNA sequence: TGTGCCAGCACCCTACAGAGCTCTGGAAACACCATATATTTT.

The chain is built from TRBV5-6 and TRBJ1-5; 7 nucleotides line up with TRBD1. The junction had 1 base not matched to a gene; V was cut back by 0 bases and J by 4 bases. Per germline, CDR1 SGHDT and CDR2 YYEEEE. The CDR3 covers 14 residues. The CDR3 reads CASSLARGNQPQHF. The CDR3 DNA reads TGTGCCAGCAGCTTGGCCAGGGGGAATCAGCCCCAGCATTTT.

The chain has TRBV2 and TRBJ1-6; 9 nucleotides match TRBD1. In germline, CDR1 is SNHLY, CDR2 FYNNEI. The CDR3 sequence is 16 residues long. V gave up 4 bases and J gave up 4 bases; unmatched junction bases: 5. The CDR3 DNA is TGTGCCAGCAGTGTACAGGGGGCCCTTTATAATTCACCCCTCCACTTT. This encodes CASSVQGALYNSPLHF. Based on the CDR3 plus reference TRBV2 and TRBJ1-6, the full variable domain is EPEVTQTPSHQVTQMGQEVILRCVPISNHLYFYWYRQILGQKVEFLVSFYNNEISEKSEIFDDQFSVERPDGSNFTLKIRSTKLEDSAMYFCASSVQGALYNSPLHFGNGTRLTVT.

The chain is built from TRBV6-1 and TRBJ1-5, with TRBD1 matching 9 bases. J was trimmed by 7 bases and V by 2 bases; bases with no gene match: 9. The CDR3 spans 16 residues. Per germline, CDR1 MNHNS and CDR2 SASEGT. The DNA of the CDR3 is TGTGCCAGCAGTGAATCGGGACAGGGACATGGACAGCCCCAGCATTTT. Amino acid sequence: CASSESGQGHGQPQHF.

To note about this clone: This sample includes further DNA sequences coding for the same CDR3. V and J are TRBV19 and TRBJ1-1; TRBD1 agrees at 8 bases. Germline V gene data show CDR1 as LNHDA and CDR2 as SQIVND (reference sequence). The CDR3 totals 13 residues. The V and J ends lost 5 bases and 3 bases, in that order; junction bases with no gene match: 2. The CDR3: CASSSQGDTEAFF. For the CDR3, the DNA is TGTGCCAGTAGTTCACAGGGGGACACTGAAGCTTTCTTT.

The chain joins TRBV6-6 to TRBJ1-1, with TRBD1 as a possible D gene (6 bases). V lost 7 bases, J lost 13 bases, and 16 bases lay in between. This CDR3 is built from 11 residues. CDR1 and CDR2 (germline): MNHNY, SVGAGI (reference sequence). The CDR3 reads CASTENRANFF. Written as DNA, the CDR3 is TGTGCCAGCACCGAGAACAGGGCCAATTTCTTT.

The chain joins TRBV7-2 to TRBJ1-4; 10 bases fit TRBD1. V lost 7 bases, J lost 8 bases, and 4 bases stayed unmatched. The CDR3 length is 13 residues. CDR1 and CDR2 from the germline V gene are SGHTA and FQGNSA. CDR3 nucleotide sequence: TGTGCCAGCACCTCGGACAGGGGGGAAAAACTGTTTTTT. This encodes CASTSDRGEKLFF.

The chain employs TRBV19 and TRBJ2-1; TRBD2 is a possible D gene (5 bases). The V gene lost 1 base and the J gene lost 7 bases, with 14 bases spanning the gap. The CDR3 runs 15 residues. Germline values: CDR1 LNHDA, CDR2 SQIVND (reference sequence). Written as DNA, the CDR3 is TGTGCCAGTAGTATAGGTCGGGGATTGTCGAATGAGCAGTTCTTC. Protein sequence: CASSIGRGLSNEQFF.

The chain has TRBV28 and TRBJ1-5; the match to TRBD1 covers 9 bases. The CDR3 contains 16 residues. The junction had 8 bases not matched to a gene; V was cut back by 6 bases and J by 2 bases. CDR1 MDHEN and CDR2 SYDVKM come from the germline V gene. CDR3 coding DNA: TGTGCCAGCAGGCCTACAGGGGGCCGTGGCAATCAGCCCCAGCATTTT. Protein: CASRPTGGRGNQPQHF.

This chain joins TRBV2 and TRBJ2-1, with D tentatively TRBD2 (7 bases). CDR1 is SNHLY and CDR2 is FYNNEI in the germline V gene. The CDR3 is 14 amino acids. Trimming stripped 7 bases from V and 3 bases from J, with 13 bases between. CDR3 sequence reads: CASMGGPSYNEQFF. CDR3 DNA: TGTGCCAGCATGGGGGGGCCAAGCTACAATGAGCAGTTCTTC. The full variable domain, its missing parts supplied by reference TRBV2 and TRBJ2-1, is EPEVTQTPSHQVTQMGQEVILRCVPISNHLYFYWYRQILGQKVEFLVSFYNNEISEKSEIFDDQFSVERPDGSNFTLKIRSTKLEDSAMYFCASMGGPSYNEQFFGPGTRLTVL.

In DNA form, the CDR3 reads TGTGCCAGCAGGAGGGCCAGCTACAATGAGCAGTTCTTC. It translates to CASRRASYNEQFF. V and J are TRBV3-1 (or the pseudogene TRBV3-2) and TRBJ2-1; the D gene is possibly TRBD2 (5 bases). CDR1 and CDR2 (germline): LGHDT, YNNKEL (reference sequence). The CDR3 contains 13 residues. Trimming removed 6 bases at V and 3 bases at J, with 9 bases between.

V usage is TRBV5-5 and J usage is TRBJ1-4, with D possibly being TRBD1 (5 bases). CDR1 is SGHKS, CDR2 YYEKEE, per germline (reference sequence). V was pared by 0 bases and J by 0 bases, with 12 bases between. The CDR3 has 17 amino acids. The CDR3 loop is CASSLEGISSTNEKLFF. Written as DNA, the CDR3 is TGTGCCAGCAGCTTGGAGGGGATATCCTCAACTAATGAAAAACTGTTTTTT.

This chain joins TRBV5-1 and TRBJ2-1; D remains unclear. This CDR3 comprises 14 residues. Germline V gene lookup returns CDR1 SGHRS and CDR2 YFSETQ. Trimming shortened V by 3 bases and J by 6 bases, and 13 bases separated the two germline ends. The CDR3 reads CASSSLPGPNEQFF. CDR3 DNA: TGCGCCAGCAGCTCCCTCCCTGGGCCCAATGAGCAGTTCTTC. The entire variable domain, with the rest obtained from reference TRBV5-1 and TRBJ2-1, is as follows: KAGVTQTPRYLIKTRGQQVTLSCSPISGHRSVSWYQQTPGQGLQFLFEYFSETQRNKGNFPGRFSGRQFSNSRSEMNVSTLELGDSALYLCASSSLPGPNEQFFGPGTRLTVL.

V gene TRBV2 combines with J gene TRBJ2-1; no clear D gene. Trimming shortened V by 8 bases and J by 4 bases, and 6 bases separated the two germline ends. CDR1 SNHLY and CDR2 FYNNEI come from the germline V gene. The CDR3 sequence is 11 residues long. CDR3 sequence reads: CASGHYNEQFF. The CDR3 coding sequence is TGTGCCAGCGGCCATTACAATGAGCAGTTCTTC. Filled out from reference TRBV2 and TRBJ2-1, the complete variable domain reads EPEVTQTPSHQVTQMGQEVILRCVPISNHLYFYWYRQILGQKVEFLVSFYNNEISEKSEIFDDQFSVERPDGSNFTLKIRSTKLEDSAMYFCASGHYNEQFFGPGTRLTVL.

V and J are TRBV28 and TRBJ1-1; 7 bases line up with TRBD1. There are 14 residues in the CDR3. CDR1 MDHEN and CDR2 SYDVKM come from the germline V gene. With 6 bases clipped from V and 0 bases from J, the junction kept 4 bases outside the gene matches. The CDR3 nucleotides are TGTGCCAGCAGACAGGGGAACATGAACACTGAAGCTTTCTTT. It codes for CASRQGNMNTEAFF.

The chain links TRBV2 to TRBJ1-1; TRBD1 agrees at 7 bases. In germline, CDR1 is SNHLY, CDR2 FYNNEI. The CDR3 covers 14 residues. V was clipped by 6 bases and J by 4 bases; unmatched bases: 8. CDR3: CASSVRTGGTEAFF. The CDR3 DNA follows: TGTGCCAGCAGCGTCCGGACAGGCGGCACTGAAGCTTTCTTT.

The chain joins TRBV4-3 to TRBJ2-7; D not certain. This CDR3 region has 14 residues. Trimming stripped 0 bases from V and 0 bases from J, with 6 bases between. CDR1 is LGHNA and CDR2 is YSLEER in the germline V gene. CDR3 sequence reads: CASSQDPHSYEQYF. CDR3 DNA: TGCGCCAGCAGCCAAGACCCACACTCCTACGAGCAGTACTTC.

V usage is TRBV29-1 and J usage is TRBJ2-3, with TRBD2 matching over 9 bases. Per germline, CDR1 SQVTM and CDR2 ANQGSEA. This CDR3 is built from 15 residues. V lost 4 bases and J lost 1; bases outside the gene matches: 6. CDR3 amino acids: CSVGGGGAGTDTQYF. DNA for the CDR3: TGCAGCGTTGGCGGGGGGGGCGCTGGCACAGATACGCAGTATTTT.

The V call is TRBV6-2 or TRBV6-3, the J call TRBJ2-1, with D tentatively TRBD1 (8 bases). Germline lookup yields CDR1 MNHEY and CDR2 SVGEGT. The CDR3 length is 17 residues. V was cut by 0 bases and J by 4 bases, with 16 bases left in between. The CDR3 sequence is CASSYSRERTGYNEQFF. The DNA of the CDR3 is TGTGCCAGCAGTTACTCGCGGGAGAGGACAGGGTACAATGAGCAGTTCTTC.